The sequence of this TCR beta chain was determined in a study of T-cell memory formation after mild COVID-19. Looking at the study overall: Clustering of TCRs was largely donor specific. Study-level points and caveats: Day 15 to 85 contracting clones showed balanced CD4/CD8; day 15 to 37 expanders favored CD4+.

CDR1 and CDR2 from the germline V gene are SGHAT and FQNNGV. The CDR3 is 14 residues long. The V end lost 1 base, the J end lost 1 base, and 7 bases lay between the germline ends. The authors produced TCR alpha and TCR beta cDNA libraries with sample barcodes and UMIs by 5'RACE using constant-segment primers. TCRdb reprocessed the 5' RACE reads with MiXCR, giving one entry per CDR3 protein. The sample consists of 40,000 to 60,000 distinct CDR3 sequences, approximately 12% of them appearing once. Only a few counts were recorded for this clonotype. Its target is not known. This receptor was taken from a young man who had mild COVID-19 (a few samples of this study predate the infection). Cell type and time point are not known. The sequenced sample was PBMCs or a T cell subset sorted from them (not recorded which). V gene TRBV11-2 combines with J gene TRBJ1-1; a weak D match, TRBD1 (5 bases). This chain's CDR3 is CASSLGQSNTEAFF. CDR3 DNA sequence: TGTGCCAGCAGCTTAGGACAGTCGAACACTGAAGCTTTCTTT. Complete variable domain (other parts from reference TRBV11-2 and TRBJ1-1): EAGVAQSPRYKIIEKRQSVAFWCNPISGHATLYWYQQILGQGPKLLIQFQNNGVVDDSQLPKDRFSAERLKGVDSTLKIQPAKLEDSAVYLCASSLGQSNTEAFFGQGTRLTVV.